The 5 T cell receptor beta chains reported below all come from one sample, sequenced in a study of blood T cell repertoires in COVID-19. Libraries were prepared by immunoSEQ multiplex PCR; TCRdb keeps only in-frame clonotypes and omits some of them. The data hold a few hundred thousand clones, with 90% observed a single time. The sample was PBMCs or T cells enriched from blood (not recorded which). The receptors were gathered from a woman under 30 with acute COVID-19.

Written as DNA, the CDR3 is TGTGCCAGCAGCTTGGTAGCTAGCGGGGGAGGAGAGACCCAGTACTTC. It codes for CASSLVASGGGETQYF. The chain employs TRBV5-4 and TRBJ2-5, with 10 bases fitting TRBD2. Unmatched junction bases numbered 6, after V lost 0 bases and J lost 4 bases. The CDR3 is 16 amino acids. Germline-derived CDR1 and CDR2 are SGHNT and YYREEE (reference sequence).

The chain joins TRBV19 to TRBJ2-3, with 7 bases aligning to TRBD2. V shed 8 bases, J shed 2 bases, and the junction held 25 bases outside the gene matches. Looked up from germline, CDR1 is LNHDA and CDR2 is SQIVND (reference sequence). The CDR3 contains 20 residues. The CDR3 DNA reads as TGTGCCAGTGGCCCCCTCCCGGGAGGAAAGGGTGCTGGAGACACAGATACGCAGTATTTT. Translation gives CASGPLPGGKGAGDTDTQYF.

This clone was recorded a few times. The CDR3 loop is CSASKGLEAFF. Written as DNA, the CDR3 is TGCAGTGCTAGTAAGGGACTCGAAGCTTTCTTT. The chain joins TRBV20-1 to TRBJ1-1; possibly TRBD1 for D (5 bases). This CDR3 spans 11 amino acids. Trimming took 3 bases from V and 8 from J, leaving 10 bases between them. The germline gives CDR1 DFQATT, CDR2 SNEGSKA (reference sequence).

This clone has only one observation. This chain connects TRBV2 to TRBJ1-1, with D unclear. V was trimmed by 2 bases and J by 8 bases, leaving 9 bases between them. Germline V gene data show CDR1 as SNHLY and CDR2 as FYNNEI. This CDR3 comprises 12 residues. Here the CDR3 reads CASSERGTEAFF. The CDR3 region has the DNA TGTGCCAGCAGTGAACGCGGCACCGAAGCTTTCTTT.

J is TRBJ2-7 and V is TRBV2; no firm D call. This CDR3 spans 14 amino acids. Germline V gives CDR1 SNHLY, CDR2 FYNNEI. Trimming shortened V by 4 bases and J by 5 bases, and 15 bases separated the two germline ends. CDR3 sequence (DNA): TGTGCCAGCAGTGTAGTCAACCTTCGGGACGAGCAGTACTTC. Translation gives CASSVVNLRDEQYF.